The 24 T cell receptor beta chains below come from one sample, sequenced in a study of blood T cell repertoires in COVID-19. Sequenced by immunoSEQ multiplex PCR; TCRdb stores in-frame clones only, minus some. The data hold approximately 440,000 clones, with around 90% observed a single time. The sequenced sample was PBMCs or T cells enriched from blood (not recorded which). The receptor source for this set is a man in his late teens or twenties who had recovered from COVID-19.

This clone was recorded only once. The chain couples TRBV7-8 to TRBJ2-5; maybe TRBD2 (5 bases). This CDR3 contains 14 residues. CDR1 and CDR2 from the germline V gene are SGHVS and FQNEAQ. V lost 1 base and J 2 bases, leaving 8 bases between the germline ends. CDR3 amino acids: CASSLGGDQETQYF. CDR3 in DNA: TGTGCCAGCAGCTTAGGGGGAGATCAAGAGACCCAGTACTTC.

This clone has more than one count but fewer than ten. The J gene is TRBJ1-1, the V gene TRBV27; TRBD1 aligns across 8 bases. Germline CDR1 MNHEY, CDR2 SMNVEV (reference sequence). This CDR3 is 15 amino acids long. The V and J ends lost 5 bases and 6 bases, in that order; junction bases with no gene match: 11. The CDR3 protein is CASSVRQGSGPEAFF. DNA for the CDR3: TGTGCCAGCAGTGTAAGACAGGGGAGTGGGCCTGAAGCTTTCTTT.

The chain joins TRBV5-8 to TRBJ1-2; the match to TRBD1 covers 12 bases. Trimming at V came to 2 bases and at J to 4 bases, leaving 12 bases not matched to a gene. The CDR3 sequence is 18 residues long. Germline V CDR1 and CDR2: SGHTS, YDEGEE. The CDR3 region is CASSFRVSGTGGGYGYTF. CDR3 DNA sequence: TGTGCCAGCAGCTTTCGAGTTTCCGGGACAGGGGGCGGCTATGGCTACACCTTC.

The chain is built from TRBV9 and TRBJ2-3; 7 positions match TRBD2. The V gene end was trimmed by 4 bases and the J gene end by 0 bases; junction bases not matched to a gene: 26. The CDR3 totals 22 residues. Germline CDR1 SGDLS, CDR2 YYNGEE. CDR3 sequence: CASSRPYPPTAGVPASTDTQYF. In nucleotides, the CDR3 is TGTGCCAGCAGCCGCCCCTACCCACCCACTGCGGGAGTCCCAGCCAGCACAGATACGCAGTATTTT. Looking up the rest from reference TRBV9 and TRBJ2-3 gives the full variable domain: DSGVTQTPKHLITATGQRVTLRCSPRSGDLSVYWYQQSLDQGLQFLIQYYNGEERAKGNILERFSAQQFPDLHSELNLSSLELGDSALYFCASSRPYPPTAGVPASTDTQYFGPGTRLTVL.

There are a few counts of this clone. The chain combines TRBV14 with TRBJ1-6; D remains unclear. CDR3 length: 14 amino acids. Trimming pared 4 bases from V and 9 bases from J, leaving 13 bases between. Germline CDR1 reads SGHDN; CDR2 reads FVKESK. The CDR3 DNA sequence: TGTGCCAGCAGCCTGAAGTCGCGTGCTTCACCCCTCCACTTT. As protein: CASSLKSRASPLHF.

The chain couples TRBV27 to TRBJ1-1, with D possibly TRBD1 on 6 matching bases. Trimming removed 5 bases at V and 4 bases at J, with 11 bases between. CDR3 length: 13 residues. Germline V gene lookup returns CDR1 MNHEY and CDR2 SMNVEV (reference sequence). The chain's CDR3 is CASSDGQFTEAFF. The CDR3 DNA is TGTGCCAGCAGTGATGGACAGTTCACTGAAGCTTTCTTT.

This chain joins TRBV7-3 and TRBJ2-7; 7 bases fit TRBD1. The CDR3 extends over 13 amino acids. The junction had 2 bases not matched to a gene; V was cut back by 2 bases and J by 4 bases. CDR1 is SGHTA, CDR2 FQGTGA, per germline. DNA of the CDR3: TGTGCCAGCAGCTTAGAACAGGGGTACGAGCAGTACTTC. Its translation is CASSLEQGYEQYF.

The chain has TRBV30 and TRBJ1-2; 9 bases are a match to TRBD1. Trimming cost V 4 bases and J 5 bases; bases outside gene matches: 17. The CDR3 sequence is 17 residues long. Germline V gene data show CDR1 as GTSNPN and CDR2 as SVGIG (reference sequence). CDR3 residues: CAWNPYSGQGFFYGYTF. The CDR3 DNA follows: TGTGCCTGGAACCCCTATTCGGGACAGGGATTCTTTTATGGCTACACCTTC.

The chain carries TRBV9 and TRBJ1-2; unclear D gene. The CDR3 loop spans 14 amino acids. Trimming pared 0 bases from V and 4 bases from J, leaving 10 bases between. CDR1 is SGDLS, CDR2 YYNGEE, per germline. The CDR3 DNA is TGTGCCAGCAGCGTAGACAGCCACTTCTATGGCTACACCTTC. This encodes CASSVDSHFYGYTF.

The CDR3 region has the DNA TGTGCCAGCAGCTCAATACCAGGGGGCACCTACGAGCAGTACTTC. The encoded protein is CASSSIPGGTYEQYF. The chain has TRBV7-2 and TRBJ2-7; 8 nucleotides line up with TRBD1. The CDR3 totals 15 residues. Germline V CDR1 and CDR2: SGHTA, FQGNSA. V lost 4 bases and J lost 2; bases outside the gene matches: 7.

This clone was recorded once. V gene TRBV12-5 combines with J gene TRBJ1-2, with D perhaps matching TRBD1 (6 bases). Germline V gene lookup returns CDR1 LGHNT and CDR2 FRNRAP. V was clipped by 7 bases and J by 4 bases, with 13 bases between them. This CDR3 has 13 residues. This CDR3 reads CASALQGSYGYTF. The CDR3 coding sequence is TGTGCTAGTGCACTACAGGGAAGCTATGGCTACACCTTC.

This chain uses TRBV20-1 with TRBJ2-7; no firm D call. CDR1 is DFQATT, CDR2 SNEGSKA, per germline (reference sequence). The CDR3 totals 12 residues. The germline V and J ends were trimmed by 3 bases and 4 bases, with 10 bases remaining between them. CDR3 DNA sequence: TGCAGTGCTAGTTTCGGTCGGTACGAGCAGTACTTC. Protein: CSASFGRYEQYF.

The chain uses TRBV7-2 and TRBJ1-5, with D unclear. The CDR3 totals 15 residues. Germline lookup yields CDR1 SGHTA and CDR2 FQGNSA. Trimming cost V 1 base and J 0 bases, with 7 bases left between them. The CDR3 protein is CASSLEEFSNQPQHF. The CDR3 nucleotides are TGTGCCAGCAGCTTAGAAGAGTTTAGCAATCAGCCCCAGCATTTT.

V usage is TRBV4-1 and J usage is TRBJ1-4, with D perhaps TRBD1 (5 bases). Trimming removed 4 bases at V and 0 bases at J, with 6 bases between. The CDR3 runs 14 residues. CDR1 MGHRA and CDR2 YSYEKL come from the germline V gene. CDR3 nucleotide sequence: TGCGCCAGCAGCCGGGGGGCAACTAATGAAAAACTGTTTTTT. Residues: CASSRGATNEKLFF.

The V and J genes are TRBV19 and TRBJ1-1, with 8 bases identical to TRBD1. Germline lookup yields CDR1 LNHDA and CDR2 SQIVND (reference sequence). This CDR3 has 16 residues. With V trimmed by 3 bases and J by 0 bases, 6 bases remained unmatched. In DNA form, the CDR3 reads TGTGCCAGTAGTATTTTGGGGACAGGAATGAACACTGAAGCTTTCTTT. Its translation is CASSILGTGMNTEAFF.

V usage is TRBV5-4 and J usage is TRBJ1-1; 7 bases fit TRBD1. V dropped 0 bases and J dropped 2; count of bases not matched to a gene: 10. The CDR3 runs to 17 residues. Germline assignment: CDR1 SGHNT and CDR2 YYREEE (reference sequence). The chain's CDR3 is CASSLANFRDSNTEAFF. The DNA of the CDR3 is TGTGCCAGCAGCTTGGCTAATTTCCGGGACAGTAACACTGAAGCTTTCTTT.

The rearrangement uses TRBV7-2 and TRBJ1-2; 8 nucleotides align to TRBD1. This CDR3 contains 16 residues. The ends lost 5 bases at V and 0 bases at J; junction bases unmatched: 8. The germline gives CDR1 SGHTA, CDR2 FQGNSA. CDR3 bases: TGTGCCAGCAGCCAACGGACAGGGATCACTAACTATGGCTACACCTTC. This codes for CASSQRTGITNYGYTF.

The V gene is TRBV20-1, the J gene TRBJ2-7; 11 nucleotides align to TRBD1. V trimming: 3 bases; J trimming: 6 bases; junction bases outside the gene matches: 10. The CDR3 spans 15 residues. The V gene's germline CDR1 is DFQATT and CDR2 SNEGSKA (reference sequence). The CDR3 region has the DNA TGCAGTGCTAGTCTACTAGGGACAGGGGGAATCGAGCAGTACTTC. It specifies CSASLLGTGGIEQYF.

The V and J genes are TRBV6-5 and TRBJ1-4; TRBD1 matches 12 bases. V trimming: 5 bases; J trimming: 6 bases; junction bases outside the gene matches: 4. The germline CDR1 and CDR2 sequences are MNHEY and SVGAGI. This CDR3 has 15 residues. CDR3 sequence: CASSQGQGAYEKLFF. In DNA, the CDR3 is TGTGCCAGCAGTCAGGGACAGGGGGCGTATGAAAAACTGTTTTTT.

CDR3 amino acids: CASSLRAGEQPQHF. CDR3 nucleotides: TGTGCCAGCAGCTTGAGGGCAGGGGAACAGCCCCAGCATTTT. The V gene is TRBV5-5, the J gene TRBJ1-5; D may be TRBD1 (6 bases). The ends were cut back, 1 base at V and 7 bases at J, with 12 bases in the middle. This CDR3 spans 14 amino acids. Germline CDR1 and CDR2: SGHKS and YYEKEE (reference sequence).

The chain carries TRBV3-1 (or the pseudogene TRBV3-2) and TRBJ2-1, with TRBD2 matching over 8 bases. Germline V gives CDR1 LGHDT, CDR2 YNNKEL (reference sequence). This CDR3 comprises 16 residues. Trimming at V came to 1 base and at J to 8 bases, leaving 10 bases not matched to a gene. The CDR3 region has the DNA TGTGCCAGCAGCCAAGCCGCGGGGGGCTATCGGGATGAGCAGTTCTTC. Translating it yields CASSQAAGGYRDEQFF.

The CDR3 region is CASSQGGQVRTEAFF. DNA for the CDR3: TGTGCCAGCAGCCAAGGGGGCCAGGTTAGGACTGAAGCTTTCTTT. This chain links TRBV3-1 (or the pseudogene TRBV3-2) with TRBJ1-1, with a possible D match to TRBD1 (5 bases). Trimming stripped 1 base from V and 5 bases from J, with 14 bases between. Germline CDR1 is LGHDT and CDR2 is YNNKEL (reference sequence). The CDR3 runs to 15 residues.

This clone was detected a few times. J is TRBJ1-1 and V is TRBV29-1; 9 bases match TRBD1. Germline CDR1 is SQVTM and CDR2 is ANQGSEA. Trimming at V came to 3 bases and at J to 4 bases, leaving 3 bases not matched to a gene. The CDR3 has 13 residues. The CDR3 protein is CSVEGTGITEAFF. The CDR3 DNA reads TGCAGCGTTGAGGGGACAGGGATCACTGAAGCTTTCTTT.

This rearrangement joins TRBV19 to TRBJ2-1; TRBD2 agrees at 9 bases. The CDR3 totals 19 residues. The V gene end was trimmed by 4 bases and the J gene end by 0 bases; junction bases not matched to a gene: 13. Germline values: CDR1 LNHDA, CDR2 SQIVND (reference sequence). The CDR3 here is CASSTREGRAISSYNEQFF. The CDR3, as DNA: TGTGCCAGTAGTACGCGGGAGGGACGTGCTATTAGCTCCTACAATGAGCAGTTCTTC.